These 17 T cell receptor beta chains came from one sample sequenced in a study of blood T cell repertoires in COVID-19. Measured with immunoSEQ multiplex PCR; TCRdb has only the in-frame clones, and not every one. The sample shows roughly 200,000 clones, around 88% of them seen only once. The sample consisted of PBMCs or T cells enriched from blood (not recorded which). Source of these receptors: a middle-aged man with acute COVID-19.

This clone came up a few times. The chain has TRBV19 and TRBJ1-2; 7 bases align to TRBD1. The trim removed 6 bases at V and 7 bases at J, leaving 8 bases unmatched. Germline CDR1 LNHDA, CDR2 SQIVND (reference sequence). There are 13 residues in the CDR3. CDR3 protein: CASSQGVSVGYTF. The CDR3 coding sequence is TGTGCCAGTAGCCAGGGGGTCTCGGTTGGCTACACCTTC.

The rearrangement links TRBV7-9 to TRBJ2-7, with a possible D match to TRBD2 (6 bases). Deletions cut 7 bases from V and 4 bases from J, with 14 bases between. Per germline, CDR1 SEHNR and CDR2 FQNEAQ (reference sequence). The CDR3 length is 13 residues. For the CDR3, the DNA is TGTGCCAGCACTGGGCCCGGGGGATACGAGCAGTACTTC. As protein: CASTGPGGYEQYF.

This chain links TRBV30 with TRBJ2-1; tentative D call: TRBD1 (6 bases). Germline V gene data show CDR1 as GTSNPN and CDR2 as SVGIG (reference sequence). V was pared by 0 bases and J by 9 bases, with 15 bases between. The CDR3 totals 14 residues. For the CDR3, the DNA is TGTGCCTGGAGTGTACTAAACAGGGATTCTGAGCAGTTCTTC. Its translation: CAWSVLNRDSEQFF. Complete variable domain (other parts from reference TRBV30 and TRBJ2-1): SQTIHQWPATLVQPVGSPLSLECTVEGTSNPNLYWYRQAAGRGLQLLFYSVGIGQISSEVPQNLSASRPQDRQFILSSKKLLLSDSGFYLCAWSVLNRDSEQFFGPGTRLTVL.

The rearrangement joins TRBV5-1 to TRBJ2-5, with TRBD2 matching over 12 bases. Germline-derived CDR1 and CDR2 are SGHRS and YFSETQ. CDR3 length equals 16 residues. V shed 0 bases and J 4 bases; nucleotides not matched to a gene: 4. As DNA, the CDR3 is TGCGCCAGCAGCTTGGCCGTGGGACTAGCGGGAGAGACCCAGTACTTC. Protein product: CASSLAVGLAGETQYF. Full variable domain (rest looked up from reference TRBV5-1 and TRBJ2-5): KAGVTQTPRYLIKTRGQQVTLSCSPISGHRSVSWYQQTPGQGLQFLFEYFSETQRNKGNFPGRFSGRQFSNSRSEMNVSTLELGDSALYLCASSLAVGLAGETQYFGPGTRLLVL.

This clone was recorded once. The J gene is TRBJ2-3, the V gene TRBV19, with 9 bases that match TRBD1. The CDR3 is 17 amino acids. Losses at the gene ends were 1 base for V and 1 base for J; bases not matched to a gene: 6. Germline CDR1 reads LNHDA; CDR2 reads SQIVND (reference sequence). The DNA of the CDR3 is TGTGCCAGTAGTATAGGTTCTCGGGACAGGGGCACAGATACGCAGTATTTT. Its protein product is CASSIGSRDRGTDTQYF.

This chain connects TRBV19 to TRBJ2-5; TRBD1 matches 7 bases. The CDR3 is 13 amino acids. V lost 5 bases and J lost 4; bases outside the gene matches: 4. Germline-derived CDR1 and CDR2 are LNHDA and SQIVND (reference sequence). The DNA of the CDR3 is TGTGCCAGTAGTCACAGGGACAGAGAGACCCAGTACTTC. Translation: CASSHRDRETQYF.

The V gene is TRBV15, the J gene TRBJ2-6, with 8 bases aligning to TRBD1. The ends lost 3 bases at V and 2 bases at J; junction bases unmatched: 15. In germline, CDR1 is LNHNV, CDR2 YYDKDF (reference sequence). The CDR3 runs 20 residues. The CDR3 bases are TGTGCCACCAGCAGTCGAAAGGGGGCGGACAGGGTGGCTGGGGCCAACGTCCTGACTTTC. Protein sequence: CATSSRKGADRVAGANVLTF.

This chain uses TRBV28 with TRBJ1-2; unclear D gene. The CDR3 is made up of 11 amino acids. The ends were cut back, 10 bases at V and 8 bases at J, with 14 bases in the middle. The germline gives CDR1 MDHEN, CDR2 SYDVKM. In DNA form, the CDR3 reads TGTGCCACCTCTTCTGAGTTCGGCTACACCTTC. This sequence encodes CATSSEFGYTF.

V and J are TRBV5-4 and TRBJ2-1, with D perhaps TRBD2 (5 bases). Trimming shortened V by 6 bases and J by 2 bases, and 12 bases separated the two germline ends. The germline V gene has CDR1 SGHNT and CDR2 YYREEE (reference sequence). There are 14 residues in the CDR3. The CDR3 DNA sequence: TGTGCCAGCAAAGAGGGAGTAACCTACAATGAGCAGTTCTTC. Its translation: CASKEGVTYNEQFF.

To note about this clone: The sample has other DNA sequences that encode this CDR3 too. J is TRBJ1-5 and V is TRBV30; D unresolved. The germline V and J ends were trimmed by 0 bases and 6 bases, with 6 bases remaining between them. The CDR3 runs to 12 residues. Per the germline V gene, CDR1 is GTSNPN and CDR2 is SVGIG (reference sequence). CDR3: CAWSVRGQPQHF. The CDR3 nucleotides read TGTGCCTGGAGTGTACGGGGTCAGCCCCAGCATTTT.

This clone was picked up a small number of times. The V and J genes are TRBV2 and TRBJ2-1; weak D call: TRBD1 (6 bases). The CDR3 loop spans 14 amino acids. CDR1 is SNHLY and CDR2 is FYNNEI in the germline V gene. V lost 3 bases and J 4 bases, leaving 10 bases between the germline ends. This chain's CDR3 is CASSEDGQYNEQFF. The CDR3 bases are TGTGCCAGCAGTGAGGACGGACAGTACAATGAGCAGTTCTTC.

The V call is TRBV27, the J call TRBJ2-1; 7 positions agree with TRBD2. The CDR3 contains 15 residues. Germline V CDR1 and CDR2: MNHEY, SMNVEV (reference sequence). Unmatched junction bases numbered 13, after V lost 7 bases and J lost 7 bases. CDR3 coding DNA: TGTGCCAGCACCTCCGGGGGTTGGGGGGGGAATGAGCAGTTCTTC. This codes for CASTSGGWGGNEQFF.

This chain connects TRBV24-1 to TRBJ1-2, with 11 bases fitting TRBD1. CDR1 and CDR2 (germline): KGHDR, SFDVKD. V dropped 0 bases and J dropped 8; count of bases not matched to a gene: 4. This CDR3 has 15 residues. CDR3 region: CATSDLRTGGSGYTF. The CDR3 DNA is TGTGCCACCAGTGATTTGCGGACAGGGGGCTCGGGCTACACCTTC.

In its sample, this clone was seen a few times. The rearrangement uses TRBV24-1 and TRBJ2-1, with a tentative D call TRBD1 (5 bases). V lost 7 bases, J lost 9 bases, and 9 bases lay in between. The germline V gene has CDR1 KGHDR and CDR2 SFDVKD. The CDR3 length is 11 residues. The CDR3 coding sequence is TGTGCCACCAGCAGGGCCGGTGAGCAGTTCTTC. This translates into CATSRAGEQFF.

The chain combines TRBV7-2 with TRBJ2-3; TRBD1 matches 7 bases. V gave up 3 bases and J gave up 5 bases; unmatched junction bases: 14. The CDR3 covers 17 residues. Germline CDR1 is SGHTA and CDR2 is FQGNSA. The CDR3 sequence: CASSFPPSTGSKDTQYF. The DNA of the CDR3 is TGTGCCAGCAGCTTCCCCCCATCGACAGGGTCTAAAGATACGCAGTATTTT.

This clone has a handful of counts. The V call is TRBV30, the J call TRBJ2-2, with D perhaps matching TRBD1 (6 bases). Trimming shortened V by 1 base and J by 5 bases, and 14 bases separated the two germline ends. The CDR3 consists of 15 residues. The germline gives CDR1 GTSNPN, CDR2 SVGIG (reference sequence). CDR3 loop: CAWSGTGLGTGELFF. DNA of the CDR3: TGTGCCTGGAGTGGCACAGGGTTGGGGACCGGGGAGCTGTTTTTT.

This clone was counted a single time. V usage is TRBV2 and J usage is TRBJ1-3; a weak D match, TRBD1 (5 bases). In germline, CDR1 is SNHLY, CDR2 FYNNEI. The CDR3 is 14 amino acids. Trimming cost V 7 bases and J 2 bases, with 12 bases left between them. In DNA, the CDR3 is TGTGCCAGCAAGACAGAACGAACTGGAAACACCATATATTTT. It translates to CASKTERTGNTIYF.